Following are 11 T cell receptor beta chains from one sample sequenced in a study of identical twins. TCRdb passed the 5' RACE reads through MiXCR, listing each CDR3 protein once. The table records about 200,000 distinct CDR3 sequences, approximately 15% of them present only once. The sample was also reused in another study, on T cells expressing NK-cell markers.

Sequencing used CD8+ T cells sorted from blood. These receptors originate from a young woman in good health.

This clonotype was counted a few times. The chain has TRBV4-3 and TRBJ2-7; 7 positions agree with TRBD2. Germline V gene lookup returns CDR1 LGHNA and CDR2 YSLEER. J gave up 2 bases and V 0 bases, and 7 bases lay outside the gene matches. CDR3 length: 16 residues. CDR3 in amino acids: CASSQDLAGDPYEQYF. The CDR3 DNA reads TGCGCCAGCAGCCAAGATCTGGCGGGAGACCCCTACGAGCAGTACTTC.

This chain uses TRBV20-1 with TRBJ2-2; D unresolved. This CDR3 has 13 amino acids. V was clipped by 4 bases and J by 2 bases, with 8 bases between them. Germline V gives CDR1 DFQATT, CDR2 SNEGSKA (reference sequence). CDR3 in amino acids: CSATEQNTGELFF. The DNA of the CDR3 is TGCAGTGCTACTGAGCAAAACACCGGGGAGCTGTTTTTT.

This clonotype was counted between two and nine times. V usage is TRBV7-2 and J usage is TRBJ2-1; the D call may be TRBD1 or TRBD2 (5 bases each). The CDR3 is 12 amino acids. V lost 3 bases, J lost 10 bases, and 10 bases lay in between. CDR1 and CDR2 from the germline V gene are SGHTA and FQGNSA. CDR3 coding DNA: TGTGCCAGCAGCTTGGGGGAGAGGGAGCAGTTCTTC. It specifies CASSLGEREQFF. Together with reference TRBV7-2 and TRBJ2-1, the CDR3 gives the full variable domain: GAGVSQSPSNKVTEKGKDVELRCDPISGHTALYWYRQSLGQGLEFLIYFQGNSAPDKSGLPSDRFSAERTGGSVSTLTIQRTQQEDSAVYLCASSLGEREQFFGPGTRLTVL.

The chain carries TRBV15 and TRBJ1-5; 10 bases match TRBD1. The CDR3 sequence is 16 residues long. J was trimmed by 8 bases and V by 3 bases; bases with no gene match: 10. Germline values: CDR1 LNHNV, CDR2 YYDKDF (reference sequence). The CDR3 is CATSSSRGDRGEPQHF. The CDR3 DNA reads TGTGCCACCAGCAGTTCTAGGGGGGACAGGGGTGAGCCCCAGCATTTT.

This clonotype came up many times. This chain joins TRBV6-5 and TRBJ1-3; no firm D call. CDR1 is MNHEY and CDR2 is SVGAGI in the germline V gene. Trimming removed 4 bases from V and 4 bases from J, with 5 bases in between. This CDR3 contains 12 residues. The CDR3 here is CASSSGGNTIYF. The CDR3 DNA is TGTGCCAGCAGTTCCGGGGGAAACACCATATATTTT.

The chain recombines TRBV9 with TRBJ2-7, with D possibly being TRBD1 (6 bases). Germline V gene sequence: CDR1 SGDLS, CDR2 YYNGEE. This CDR3 region has 12 residues. Trimming removed 3 bases from V and 10 bases from J, with 14 bases in between. The CDR3 reads CASSENTGSQYF. CDR3 in DNA: TGTGCCAGCAGCGAGAATACAGGGTCCCAGTACTTC.

CDR3 in DNA: TGTGCCATCAGTGGTACTAGCGGCCCCACCTACGAGCAGTACTTC. It specifies CAISGTSGPTYEQYF. The chain joins TRBV10-3 to TRBJ2-7; 8 bases line up with TRBD2. This CDR3 region has 15 residues. Per germline, CDR1 ENHRY and CDR2 SYGVKD. The V segment lost 4 bases and the J segment 2 bases; nucleotides outside the gene matches: 7.

In this sample, this clonotype turned up a few times. The gene calls are TRBV7-9 and TRBJ1-1; no definite D call. The V and J ends lost 5 bases and 2 bases respectively, with 21 bases between them. The CDR3 runs 17 residues. Per the germline V gene, CDR1 is SEHNR and CDR2 is FQNEAQ (reference sequence). CDR3 sequence reads: CASSHPSGHTINTEAFF. The CDR3 DNA is TGTGCCAGCAGCCACCCGTCAGGTCACACAATTAACACTGAAGCTTTCTTT.

J is TRBJ2-3 and V is TRBV5-1; TRBD2 matches 7 bases. Per germline, CDR1 SGHRS and CDR2 YFSETQ. The CDR3 runs to 16 residues. Trimming cost V 0 bases and J 2 bases; bases outside gene matches: 6. CDR3 in DNA: TGCGCCAGCAGCTTGGTGCCTAGCGGCGTCACAGATACGCAGTATTTT. Translated: CASSLVPSGVTDTQYF.

Written as DNA, the CDR3 is TGTGCCAGCAGCGCCCGGGACATACCCTTACAAGAGACCCAGTACTTC. This gives the protein CASSARDIPLQETQYF. The chain has TRBV9 and TRBJ2-5; D perhaps matches TRBD1 (6 bases). The CDR3 sequence is 16 residues long. V lost 3 bases, J lost 2 bases, and 17 bases lay in between. In germline, CDR1 is SGDLS, CDR2 YYNGEE.

The J gene is TRBJ2-1, the V gene TRBV10-3, with 8 bases aligning to TRBD2. In germline, CDR1 is ENHRY, CDR2 SYGVKD. This CDR3 contains 15 residues. V lost 6 bases to trimming and J lost 4 bases; unmatched junction nucleotides: 8. This chain's CDR3 is CAISDTSGPYNEQFF. The CDR3 region has the DNA TGTGCCATCAGCGATACTAGCGGACCTTACAATGAGCAGTTCTTC.